The 5 T cell receptor beta chains below all came from one sample that was sequenced in a study of T cell changes during pregnancy in multiple sclerosis. The data were produced by immunoSEQ multiplex PCR, yet TCRdb's version contains in-frame clones alone and is incomplete. The repertoire includes more than 40,000 clones, 91% of them detected once, and roughly 9.1% sits in the top ten. The specimen was CD8+ T cells from peripheral blood mononuclear cells, collected after pregnancy. These receptors originate from a female donor with multiple sclerosis, enrolled in a pregnancy study.

The sample holds one count of this clone. The chain links TRBV27 to TRBJ2-1; 7 positions match TRBD2. The CDR3 totals 15 residues. The germline V gene has CDR1 MNHEY and CDR2 SMNVEV (reference sequence). J gave up 6 bases and V 3 bases, and 8 bases lay outside the gene matches. As DNA, the CDR3 is TGTGCCAGCAGTTTGGCGGGAGTCCTCTTCAATGAGCAGTTCTTC. Amino acid sequence: CASSLAGVLFNEQFF.

The chain links TRBV5-5 to TRBJ1-1; no reliable D call. CDR1 is SGHKS and CDR2 is YYEKEE in the germline V gene (reference sequence). This CDR3 is 15 amino acids long. V shed 3 bases and J shed 0 bases, with 12 bases lying between them. The DNA for the CDR3 is TGTGCCAGCAGCTCGGAGTCGGAATTGAACACTGAAGCTTTCTTT. The encoded protein is CASSSESELNTEAFF.

The genes are TRBV9 and TRBJ1-2, with D maybe TRBD1 (6 bases). The CDR3 sequence is 12 residues long. Trimming pared 4 bases from V and 8 bases from J, leaving 12 bases between. Germline loops: CDR1 SGDLS, CDR2 YYNGEE. CDR3 protein: CASSLWTEGYTF. CDR3 DNA sequence: TGTGCCAGCAGCCTTTGGACAGAGGGCTACACCTTC.

The chain combines TRBV21-1 with TRBJ2-4; TRBD2, the table's D call, lacks a check against the DNA. TRBV21-1 is reported as a pseudogene. The CDR3 covers 12 residues. CDR3 nucleotide sequence: TGTGCCAGCAGAAGAGACAAAAACATTCAGTACTTC. Translated, it gives CASRRDKNIQYF.

The gene calls are TRBV7-9 and TRBJ1-3; 10 nucleotides align to TRBD1. There are 16 residues in the CDR3. Losses at the gene ends were 1 base for V and 2 bases for J; bases not matched to a gene: 2. Germline V gene sequence: CDR1 SEHNR, CDR2 FQNEAQ (reference sequence). The CDR3 coding sequence is TGTGCCAGCAGCTTAGGTGACAGGGGGCCTGGAAACACCATATATTTT. Protein: CASSLGDRGPGNTIYF.